This T cell receptor (beta chain) emerged from a study of OX40 agonist ivuxolimab in advanced cancers. Study-wide background: Dosing consisted of intravenous ivuxolimab at 0.01 to 10 mg/kg every 2 weeks. Partial responses were recorded for three patients, including one with hepatocellular carcinoma and two with cutaneous melanoma.

As to this clone: What it binds is unknown. A junction boundary mismatches the germline segment, possibly from a read error.

Study findings and constraints: At 0.1 to 3.0 mg/kg, CD4+ and CD8+ blood T cells expanded clonally by week 6. CD8+ T cells (on average) carried more expanded clones than CD4+ T cells.

Germline CDR1 reads SGHRS; CDR2 reads YFSETQ. The CDR3 contains 15 residues. TCRdb's table, derived via immunoSEQ multiplex PCR, lists solely in-frame clones and lacks some. The sample contains about 53,000 clones, less than 90% of which appear only once. The sample here was CD4+ or CD8+ T cells sorted from blood, taken in a trial of the OX40 agonist ivuxolimab. The TCR comes from an adult with an advanced solid tumor such as melanoma, head and neck, liver or kidney cancer. The genes are TRBV5-1 and TRBJ2-2; the D is unclear. DNA for the CDR3: TGCGCCAGCAGATTGGAGTCTCAGAACACCGGGGAGCTGTTTTTT. This sequence encodes CASRLESQNTGELFF.